Presented here are 18 T cell receptor beta chains from one specimen sequenced in a study of memory CD4+ T cells and cytomegalovirus serostatus. Single viable CD3+CD4+CD8-CD45RO+ cells were sorted as the memory CD4+ T cells. Profiled with immunoSEQ multiplex PCR; TCRdb holds only in-frame clones, not every one. Of 25,000 to 30,000 clones in the sample, about 80% were seen once. The sample comprised memory CD4+ T cells from blood. All receptors come from an adult in good health and CMV-seronegative.

This chain uses TRBV28 with TRBJ2-3, with TRBD2 identical over 11 bases. The CDR3 covers 18 residues. Germline V lookup: CDR1 MDHEN, CDR2 SYDVKM. The J segment lost 2 bases and the V segment lost 2 bases, leaving 9 bases of the junction unmatched. As DNA, the CDR3 is TGTGCCAGCAGTTTACTAGCGGGGGGACCCACGATCACAGATACGCAGTATTTT. Its protein product is CASSLLAGGPTITDTQYF.

The chain links TRBV7-2 to TRBJ2-1, with D unclear. V lost 1 base and J lost 6, with 7 bases in between. This CDR3 spans 13 amino acids. Per the germline V gene, CDR1 is SGHTA and CDR2 is FQGNSA. CDR3 region: CASSLGGINEQFF. Written as DNA, the CDR3 is TGTGCCAGCAGCTTAGGTGGTATCAATGAGCAGTTCTTC.

The CDR3 DNA follows: TGCGCCAGCAGCCAAAGGGGGCTGGGGGGCCAACCTAGCTCCTACAATGAGCAGTTCTTC. Protein product: CASSQRGLGGQPSSYNEQFF. The chain employs TRBV4-1 and TRBJ2-1; a weak D match, TRBD1 (7 bases). The CDR3 is made up of 20 amino acids. Germline V gives CDR1 MGHRA, CDR2 YSYEKL. The V end lost 2 bases, the J end lost 0 bases, and 23 bases lay between the germline ends.

The rearrangement links TRBV5-1 to TRBJ1-1; 9 nucleotides align to TRBD1. The CDR3 totals 16 residues. CDR1 is SGHRS, CDR2 YFSETQ, per germline. After removal of 4 bases from V and 5 bases from J, the junction contained 12 bases not matched to a gene. CDR3 region: CASSLGTGKGDTEAFF. CDR3 DNA sequence: TGCGCCAGCAGCCTAGGGACAGGGAAGGGAGATACTGAAGCTTTCTTT.

The chain combines TRBV7-2 with TRBJ1-5, with 7 bases aligning to TRBD1. The trim removed 5 bases at V and 6 bases at J, leaving 7 bases unmatched. CDR3 length: 14 amino acids. Germline CDR1 and CDR2: SGHTA and FQGNSA. This chain's CDR3 is CASSPGDRTQPQHF. The CDR3 DNA is TGTGCCAGCAGCCCAGGGGACAGAACTCAGCCCCAGCATTTT.

This chain connects TRBV7-2 to TRBJ2-4, with D possibly being TRBD2 (7 bases). Trimming pared 2 bases from V and 8 bases from J, leaving 10 bases between. The germline CDR1 and CDR2 sequences are SGHTA and FQGNSA. This CDR3 is built from 13 residues. In DNA, the CDR3 is TGTGCCAGCAGCTTATTGGGGGGGCACATTCAGTACTTC. Translation: CASSLLGGHIQYF.

The chain uses TRBV10-1 and TRBJ1-1; 7 nucleotides align to TRBD1. Germline values: CDR1 WNHNN, CDR2 SYGVQD (reference sequence). The V and J ends lost 3 bases and 5 bases, in that order; junction bases with no gene match: 9. The CDR3 runs to 15 residues. CDR3 bases: TGCGCCAGCAGTGAAGGCAGGGGGGACGGAACTGAAGCTTTCTTT. Translation: CASSEGRGDGTEAFF.

This clone has just one count. The V gene is TRBV28, the J gene TRBJ1-2, with 9 positions matching TRBD1. V lost 8 bases to trimming and J lost 4 bases; unmatched junction nucleotides: 8. The V gene's germline CDR1 is MDHEN and CDR2 SYDVKM. The CDR3 length is 14 residues. This chain's CDR3 is CASEQTGGLYGYTF. The CDR3 bases are TGTGCCAGCGAACAAACAGGGGGCCTCTATGGCTACACCTTC.

The chain employs TRBV4-1 and TRBJ2-7; 10 positions match TRBD1. Germline V gene data show CDR1 as MGHRA and CDR2 as YSYEKL. The CDR3 covers 15 residues. V was pared by 3 bases and J by 2 bases, with 4 bases of the junction left unmatched. The CDR3 region has the DNA TGCGCCAGCAGCCACCCGGGACAGGGGACCTACGAGCAGTACTTC. Its translation: CASSHPGQGTYEQYF.

This clone was seen just once. The V and J genes are TRBV11-3 and TRBJ2-1; 8 bases are a match to TRBD1. V shed 6 bases and J 5 bases; nucleotides not matched to a gene: 6. The CDR3 totals 14 residues. CDR1 is SGHNT, CDR2 YENEEA, per germline. The CDR3 reads CASRPKDRDNEQFF. Here the CDR3 DNA reads TGTGCCAGCAGACCGAAGGACAGGGACAATGAGCAGTTCTTC.

The chain is built from TRBV30 and TRBJ2-5; 13 bases align to TRBD2. From germline, CDR1 is GTSNPN and CDR2 SVGIG (reference sequence). Trimming took 7 bases from V and 5 from J; bases not matched to a gene: 7. The CDR3 length is 14 residues. CDR3 loop: CASTSGGAMETQYF. CDR3 sequence (DNA): TGTGCCTCCACTAGCGGGGGGGCCATGGAGACCCAGTACTTC.

The rearrangement joins TRBV5-5 to TRBJ1-5; D might be TRBD1 (6 bases). The germline V gene has CDR1 SGHKS and CDR2 YYEKEE (reference sequence). The V gene lost 4 bases and the J gene lost 1 base, with 15 bases spanning the gap. The length of the CDR3 is 16 residues. For the CDR3, the DNA is TGTGCCAGCAGCCGTCAGGGGATCGGGAGCAATCAGCCCCAGCATTTT. It codes for CASSRQGIGSNQPQHF.

The chain links TRBV9 to TRBJ2-7, with D perhaps TRBD1 or TRBD2 (5 bases each). The CDR3 covers 14 residues. Looked up from germline, CDR1 is SGDLS and CDR2 is YYNGEE. The ends were cut back, 4 bases at V and 6 bases at J, with 17 bases in the middle. The CDR3: CASSYSGTETEQYF. CDR3 coding DNA: TGTGCCAGCAGCTACTCCGGGACGGAGACCGAGCAGTACTTC. The whole variable domain, filled in from reference TRBV9 and TRBJ2-7, reads DSGVTQTPKHLITATGQRVTLRCSPRSGDLSVYWYQQSLDQGLQFLIQYYNGEERAKGNILERFSAQQFPDLHSELNLSSLELGDSALYFCASSYSGTETEQYFGPGTRLTVT.

The J gene is TRBJ1-2, the V gene TRBV30; D is ambiguous. CDR1 is GTSNPN and CDR2 is SVGIG in the germline V gene (reference sequence). Trimming cost V 2 bases and J 5 bases, with 9 bases left between them. The CDR3 runs to 12 residues. The CDR3 reads CAWSQVLYGYTF. The CDR3 region has the DNA TGTGCCTGGAGTCAAGTCTTATATGGCTACACCTTC.

This clone was counted a few times. Other nucleotide sequences from this sample produce the same CDR3. The genes are TRBV5-1 and TRBJ1-1; D uncertain. The length of the CDR3 is 14 residues. Trimming pared 4 bases from V and 1 base from J, leaving 11 bases between. Germline values: CDR1 SGHRS, CDR2 YFSETQ. The CDR3 is CASSLGGRNTEAFF. DNA of the CDR3: TGCGCCAGCAGCCTAGGAGGGAGGAACACTGAAGCTTTCTTT.

The rearrangement links TRBV10-3 to TRBJ2-2, with D tentatively TRBD1 or TRBD2 (5 bases each). V was trimmed by 4 bases and J by 1 base, leaving 13 bases between them. CDR1 is ENHRY and CDR2 is SYGVKD in the germline V gene. The CDR3 consists of 16 residues. CDR3 in amino acids: CAISGFGTENTGELFF. For the CDR3, the DNA is TGTGCCATCAGTGGATTCGGGACGGAGAACACCGGGGAGCTGTTTTTT.

V gene TRBV7-2 combines with J gene TRBJ2-7; D not resolved. The CDR3 length is 12 residues. V lost 4 bases, J lost 6 bases, and 10 bases lay in between. Germline CDR1 is SGHTA and CDR2 is FQGNSA. The CDR3 nucleotides read TGTGCCAGCAGCTATCAGGACCGCGAGCAGTACTTC. Amino acid sequence: CASSYQDREQYF.

V and J are TRBV12-5 and TRBJ2-5, with no clear D. The CDR3 totals 13 residues. Trimming cost V 5 bases and J 5 bases, with 12 bases left between them. From germline, CDR1 is LGHNT and CDR2 FRNRAP. The CDR3 spells CASGVGSWETQYF. The CDR3 DNA reads TGTGCTAGTGGTGTTGGGTCCTGGGAGACCCAGTACTTC.